This is a list of T cell receptor beta chains from one sample in a study of cytomegalovirus exposure and HLA in healthy donors. TCRdb's table, derived via immunoSEQ multiplex PCR, lists solely in-frame clones and lacks some. Its table lists 65,000 to 95,000 clones. The sequenced material came from PBMCs. The receptor set was obtained from a woman in her sixties or seventies in good health and CMV-seronegative. Both conserved end residues are part of each CDR3. Each record gives: D gene, V gene, J gene, CDR3 DNA, CDR3 protein. A D gene is named only where the DNA matches it firmly.

>NA|TRBV11-2|TRBJ2-3
TGTGCCAGCAGCTTAGATCTAAGCTACACAGATACGCAGTATTTT
CASSLDLSYTDTQYF
>TRBD1|TRBV7-8|TRBJ1-4
TGTGCCAGCAGCCCTGACAGGGGGCTCATTGCAACTAATGAAAAACTGTTTTTT
CASSPDRGLIATNEKLFF
>TRBD1|TRBV28|TRBJ2-7
TGTGCCAGCAGTTTAAGGGTCGTGCAGGGGGCGCCCAACGAGCAGTACTTC
CASSLRVVQGAPNEQYF
>NA|TRBV18|TRBJ1-4
TGTGCCAGCTCACAGTACGGTACAACTAATGAAAAACTGTTTTTT
CASSQYGTTNEKLFF
>NA|TRBV7-2|TRBJ2-5
TGTGCCAGCAGCCCCACCCATAGGGACACGGCGAGGGCCCAGTACTTC
CASSPTHRDTARAQYF
>NA|TRBV19|TRBJ1-5
TGTGCCAGTAGTATGTGGGGACACACGGTGGGGGGGGGCAATCAGCCCCAGCATTTT
CASSMWGHTVGGGNQPQHF
>NA|TRBV2|TRBJ2-2
TGTGCCAGCAGGGGGGACTCCATCGCCGGGGAGCTGTTTTTT
CASRGDSIAGELFF
>NA|TRBV5-5|TRBJ2-7
TGTGCCAGCAGCTTGGGGGGGCAGGGGTCCTACGAGCAGTACTTC
CASSLGGQGSYEQYF
>TRBD1|TRBV18|TRBJ1-4
TGTGCCAGCTCACCTACAGGGGGATCTAATGAAAAACTGTTTTTT
CASSPTGGSNEKLFF
>TRBD2|TRBV30|TRBJ2-7
TGTGCCTGGAGTGAGAAGGGGCTAGCGAGCGGGGGGCAGTACTTC
CAWSEKGLASGGQYF
>NA|TRBV7-2|TRBJ2-7
TGTGCCGAGAGGATCCACTACGAGCAGTACTTC
CAERIHYEQYF
>NA|TRBV2|TRBJ1-1
TGTGCCAGCAGTTCTAGCCTCCGGACCGAAGCTTTCTTT
CASSSSLRTEAFF
>NA|TRBV5-1|TRBJ1-4
TGCGCCAGCCAACCCGGGACACCAACTAATGAAAAACTGTTTTTT
CASQPGTPTNEKLFF
>NA|TRBV5-6|TRBJ2-7
TGTGCCAGCAGAAAGGGAGCCGTCTACGAGCAGTACTTC
CASRKGAVYEQYF
>NA|TRBV7-9|TRBJ2-1
TGTGCCAGCAGCCCACGAGGGAGTGCCTACAATGAGCAGTTCTTC
CASSPRGSAYNEQFF
>TRBD1|TRBV9|TRBJ2-7
TGTGCCAGCAGCTCTGACGTAGGGGGCTACTACGAGCAGTACTTC
CASSSDVGGYYEQYF
>NA|TRBV29-1|TRBJ1-1
TGCAGCGTTGAGGCGGACAGAATGAACACTGAAGCTTTCTTT
CSVEADRMNTEAFF
>TRBD2|TRBV11-2|TRBJ2-7
TGTGCCAGCAGCTTTGGCGGGAGGGCCCGGGAGCAGTACTTC
CASSFGGRAREQYF
>TRBD1|TRBV7-2|TRBJ1-6
TGTGCCAGCAGCTTCAACCGGGACAGAGGCTCACCCCTCCACTTT
CASSFNRDRGSPLHF
>TRBD2|TRBV4-1|TRBJ2-5
TGCGCCAGCAGCCAAGGACTAGCGGGAGAGACCCAGTACTTC
CASSQGLAGETQYF
>TRBD1|TRBV2|TRBJ1-6
TGTGCCAGCAGTGGACAGGGGGATAATTCACCCCTCCACTTT
CASSGQGDNSPLHF
>TRBD2|TRBV6-1|TRBJ2-7
TGTGCCAGCCGCGATCGACTAGCGGAGGTCTACGAGCAGTACTTC
CASRDRLAEVYEQYF
>NA|TRBV28|TRBJ1-1
TGTGCCAGCAGTTCCGCGACAGTGAACACTGAAGCTTTCTTT
CASSSATVNTEAFF
>TRBD1|TRBV5-1|TRBJ1-5
TGCGCCAGCAGCCTCGGACAGGGTGGAAAATGGGATCAGCCCCAGCATTTT
CASSLGQGGKWDQPQHF
>NA|TRBV15|TRBJ1-5
TGTGCCACCAGCAGTAGGACAGTCGGCAATCAGCCCCAGCATTTT
CATSSRTVGNQPQHF
>NA|TRBV5-1|TRBJ1-2
TGCGCCAGCAGCTCAGGTGGTAGGAACTATGGCTACACCTTC
CASSSGGRNYGYTF
>NA|TRBV2|TRBJ1-1
TGTGCCAGCAGTGATAATGCGGGAATAGCTTTCTTT
CASSDNAGIAFF
>NA|TRBV5-6|TRBJ2-1
TGTGCCAGCAGCTTCCTGGAGAGCTCCTACAATGAGCAGTTCTTC
CASSFLESSYNEQFF
>TRBD1|TRBV27|TRBJ2-7
TGTGCCAGCAGCCCTCGACAGGGGGCAGACGAGCAGTACTTC
CASSPRQGADEQYF
>NA|TRBV11-3|TRBJ2-6
TGTGCCAGCAGCTCGACCCGGGTCGCCAACGTCCTGACTTTC
CASSSTRVANVLTF
>NA|TRBV29-1|TRBJ1-2
TGCAGCGTTGGCGGGGTAAACTATGGCTACACCTTC
CSVGGVNYGYTF
>NA|TRBV13|TRBJ1-1
TGTGCCAGCAGCTTAGGCGGCAGGGGAACGGTTACTGAAGCTTTCTTT
CASSLGGRGTVTEAFF
>NA|TRBV7-9|TRBJ2-2
TGTGCCAGCAGCTTAAATCTAGGGACTGAGCTGTTTTTT
CASSLNLGTELFF
>TRBD2|TRBV28|TRBJ2-3
TGTGCCAGCAGTTTAGAGCGGGACGGAGATACGCAGTATTTT
CASSLERDGDTQYF
>TRBD1|TRBV4-1|TRBJ2-7
TGCGCCAGCAGCCAAGAGGTTGTAAAAGGACAGGTGGGTCCCGGGACCTACTACGAGCAGTACTTC
CASSQEVVKGQVGPGTYYEQYF
>TRBD1|TRBV5-1|TRBJ2-7
TGCGCCAGCAGCACCCTGGACAGGGTACACGAGCAGTACTTC
CASSTLDRVHEQYF
>TRBD2|TRBV7-9|TRBJ2-1
TGTGCCAGCAGACCCGGGACTAGCGGATACAATGAGCAGTTCTTC
CASRPGTSGYNEQFF
>TRBD1|TRBV7-2|TRBJ2-2
TGTGCCAGCAGCTTCAGACAGGGGGGTACCGGGGAGCTGTTTTTT
CASSFRQGGTGELFF
>NA|TRBV10-3|TRBJ2-7
TGTGCCATCAGTGAGTCTAACATCAGAGAGAGGGTCACCTACGAGCAGTACTTC
CAISESNIRERVTYEQYF
>NA|TRBV9|TRBJ1-5
TGTGCCAGCAGCGTAGATTTGAGGGCTAATCAGCCCCAGCATTTT
CASSVDLRANQPQHF
>NA|TRBV7-9|TRBJ1-3
TGTGCCAGCAGCTTAGGGGCCTCAGGGGCAGGAGGAAACACCATATATTTT
CASSLGASGAGGNTIYF
>TRBD1|TRBV6-6|TRBJ1-5
TGTGCCAGCAGACTGGGACAGGGGGACGGTCAGCCCCAGCATTTT
CASRLGQGDGQPQHF
>NA|TRBV10-3|TRBJ2-7
TGTGCCATCAGCTCTGGGGGCGGGACTATCGAGCAGTACTTC
CAISSGGGTIEQYF
>NA|TRBV5-4|TRBJ2-3
TGTGCCAGCAGCTTCCAGCTAGGAGATACGCAGTATTTT
CASSFQLGDTQYF
>TRBD1|TRBV5-5|TRBJ1-5
TGTGCCAGCAGCCTGGCTTTAGGGGGCGCGTACTTACAGCCCCAGCATTTT
CASSLALGGAYLQPQHF
>NA|TRBV7-3|TRBJ2-3
TGTGCCAGCAGCTTGGGGGGATCAAATACGCAGTATTTT
CASSLGGSNTQYF
>NA|TRBV6-6|TRBJ1-1
TGTGCCAGCAGTTTCGTCGGTACGGCTGAAGCTTTCTTT
CASSFVGTAEAFF
>TRBD2|TRBV7-9|TRBJ2-5
TGTGCCAGCAGCTCAGGACTAGCGGGAGGGCCGGAGACCCAGTACTTC
CASSSGLAGGPETQYF